A selection of T cell receptor beta chains follows, all from one sample in a study of cytotoxic CD8 clonotypes in ibrutinib-treated CLL. Libraries were prepared by immunoSEQ multiplex PCR; TCRdb keeps only in-frame clonotypes and omits some of them. The repertoire holds tens of thousands of clones, with around 60% as singletons. This specimen consisted of PBMCs, obtained after 12 months of ibrutinib treatment. Receptor source: a human donor with chronic lymphocytic leukemia. The CDR3 runs from the conserved cysteine through the conserved F or W. The order of the fields is V gene, D gene, clone size, J gene, CDR3 DNA, CDR3 protein. The D gene is left open where the match is weak. For some rows the clone size is stated as once, few or many, or as a class when expanded; others skip it.

TRBV6-6,-,-,TRBJ1-2,TGTGCCAGCACCTCTAGGGAGGGGGGACGTGGCTACACCTTC,CASTSREGGRGYTF
TRBV18,-,-,TRBJ2-2,TGTGCCAGCTCTGCCGGGGCCTCGGGGGAGCTGTTTTTT,CASSAGASGELFF
TRBV28,-,many,TRBJ1-1,TGTGCCAGCGCAACAGGGCCCATGAACACTGAAGCTTTCTTT,CASATGPMNTEAFF
TRBV6-1,-,-,TRBJ2-7,TGTGCCAGCAGGGAAACTCTCTACGAGCAGTACTTC,CASRETLYEQYF
TRBV27,TRBD2,-,TRBJ2-3,TGTGCCAGCAGTTCTAGCGGGGGGACTAGCACAGATACGCAGTATTTT,CASSSSGGTSTDTQYF
TRBV10-3,TRBD1,many,TRBJ1-3,TGTGCCATACGGGACAGGGGGAACACCATATATTTT,CAIRDRGNTIYF
TRBV6-5,TRBD1,-,TRBJ1-1,TGTGCCAGCAGGCATCGACAGGGTGTGAACACTGAAGCTTTCTTT,CASRHRQGVNTEAFF
TRBV5-5,TRBD1,-,TRBJ2-1,TGTGCCAGCAGCTTGGAGACAGGGGGACAGTTCTTC,CASSLETGGQFF
TRBV5-1,-,-,TRBJ2-2,TGCGCCAGCAGCCTGACAGGATTGCACACCGGGGAGCTGTTTTTT,CASSLTGLHTGELFF
TRBV15,-,few,TRBJ2-1,TGTGCCACCAGCTCCTGGACCTACAATGAGCAGTTCTTC,CATSSWTYNEQFF
TRBV5-1,TRBD1,few,TRBJ2-7,TGCGCCAGCAGCTTGACAGGGGACACCCGCTACGAGCAGTACTTC,CASSLTGDTRYEQYF
TRBV2,TRBD2,-,TRBJ2-1,TGTGCCAGCAGTGTCCCGCTAGCGGGAGGGGGTTTCTACAATGAGCAGTTCTTC,CASSVPLAGGGFYNEQFF
TRBV6-5,-,few,TRBJ1-5,TGTGCCAGCCGTGGGGGCGGAGGCAATCAGCCCCAGCATTTT,CASRGGGGNQPQHF
TRBV4-2,-,-,TRBJ2-5,TGTGCCAGCAGCCGCATAGGGGGAGAAGAGACCCAGTACTTC,CASSRIGGEETQYF
TRBV21-1,-,few,TRBJ1-2,TGTGCCAGCATCTCCGACAGGGACAATGGCTACACCTTC,CASISDRDNGYTF
TRBV10-3,TRBD2,-,TRBJ2-1,TGTGCCATCAGTGTGGGCGGGAGTTACAATGAGCAGTTCTTC,CAISVGGSYNEQFF
TRBV10-3,-,few,TRBJ2-3,TGTGCCTTCGGACTAAGCACAGATACGCAGTATTTT,CAFGLSTDTQYF
TRBV27,-,-,TRBJ2-1,TGTGCCAGCAGAGGGGCAGGAAGGAATGAGCAGTTCTTC,CASRGAGRNEQFF
TRBV10-3,-,-,TRBJ2-2,TGTGCCATCAGTGGAGCGGGGGAGCTGTTTTTT,CAISGAGELFF
TRBV28,TRBD2,once,TRBJ2-5,TGTGCCAGCAGTTTATCCCTAGCGGGAGGGCCGGAGACCCAGTACTTC,CASSLSLAGGPETQYF